One and the same sample provided the 27 T cell receptor beta chains below, sequenced in a study of graft-versus-host responses after intestinal transplantation. Using immunoSEQ multiplex PCR, the repertoire was profiled, and TCRdb retains in-frame clones only, with some absent. Of about 120,000 clones listed, about 95% are singletons. These TCRs' antigens remain unknown. Sequenced here: unstimulated CD8+ T cells sorted from spleen or lymph node cells, sampled before intestinal transplant. The receptors here all came from a human donor who received an intestinal transplant.

V and J are TRBV13 and TRBJ2-5, with a possible D match to TRBD2 (6 bases). Germline V gene lookup returns CDR1 PRHDT and CDR2 FYEKMQ (reference sequence). The V gene lost 4 bases and the J gene lost 8 bases, with 26 bases spanning the gap. This CDR3 is built from 17 residues. The CDR3 DNA reads as TGTGCCAGCAGCTGGGGTAAAAGTTTGGGGGACTGGGATACCCAGTACTTC. Amino acids: CASSWGKSLGDWDTQYF.

V is TRBV4-2 and J is TRBJ2-2; TRBD2 matches 9 bases. Germline V gene data show CDR1 as LGHNA and CDR2 as YNFKEQ. V was pared by 6 bases and J by 4 bases, with 9 bases of the junction left unmatched. This CDR3 has 16 residues. The CDR3 DNA sequence: TGTGCCAGCAGGGAATTAGCGGGAGTGGTCACCGGGGAGCTGTTTTTT. Amino acids: CASRELAGVVTGELFF.

The chain joins TRBV4-1 to TRBJ1-1, with TRBD1 as a possible D gene (6 bases). CDR3 length: 14 residues. Germline V gene data show CDR1 as MGHRA and CDR2 as YSYEKL. Trimming removed 1 base at V and 8 bases at J, with 14 bases between. The CDR3 sequence: CASSQVFRGAEAFF. The CDR3 DNA follows: TGCGCCAGCAGCCAAGTTTTTAGGGGGGCGGAAGCTTTCTTT.

The chain combines TRBV15 with TRBJ2-5, with 7 bases fitting TRBD1. The germline V gene has CDR1 LNHNV and CDR2 YYDKDF (reference sequence). V was clipped by 6 bases and J by 5 bases; unmatched bases: 6. The CDR3 runs 13 residues. CDR3 residues: CATSPHRGETQYF. DNA for the CDR3: TGTGCCACCAGTCCTCACAGGGGCGAGACCCAGTACTTC.

V and J are TRBV9 and TRBJ2-1; D unresolved. Germline V CDR1 and CDR2: SGDLS, YYNGEE. This CDR3 is built from 11 residues. V gave up 3 bases and J gave up 5 bases, with 3 bases separating them. DNA of the CDR3: TGTGCCAGCAGCGCCCACAATGAGCAGTTCTTC. This encodes CASSAHNEQFF.

CDR3: CASSSDHRGKETQYF. The DNA of the CDR3 is TGTGCCAGCAGCTCGGACCACAGGGGGAAAGAGACCCAGTACTTC. V is TRBV13 and J is TRBJ2-5, with TRBD1 identical over 8 bases. With V trimmed by 4 bases and J by 3 bases, 7 bases remained unmatched. The CDR3 has 15 amino acids. From germline, CDR1 is PRHDT and CDR2 FYEKMQ (reference sequence).

The chain is built from TRBV2 and TRBJ2-5; tentatively, D is TRBD2 (6 bases). Between the trimmed V and J ends, which lost 4 bases and 2 bases, there was a span of 14 bases. CDR1 SNHLY and CDR2 FYNNEI come from the germline V gene. The CDR3 runs to 15 residues. CDR3 DNA: TGTGCCAGCAGTGCGGACTATAGCGTACAAGAGACCCAGTACTTC. As protein: CASSADYSVQETQYF.

This clone was recorded once. The chain employs TRBV6-5 and TRBJ2-1; D may be TRBD2 (5 bases). V was shortened by 3 bases and J by 5 bases, with 11 bases between the two germline ends. This CDR3 comprises 14 residues. Germline V gene data show CDR1 as MNHEY and CDR2 as SVGAGI. The CDR3 loop is CASSYGWGDNEQFF. In DNA, the CDR3 is TGTGCCAGCAGTTATGGATGGGGAGACAATGAGCAGTTCTTC.

The J gene is TRBJ1-4, the V gene TRBV28; TRBD1 agrees at 7 bases. CDR3 length: 13 residues. The ends lost 6 bases at V and 8 bases at J; junction bases unmatched: 6. Germline V gene data show CDR1 as MDHEN and CDR2 as SYDVKM. The CDR3 DNA reads TGTGCCAGCAGCCCCAGGGGGTCCGAAAAACTGTTTTTT. Translation gives CASSPRGSEKLFF.

The J gene is TRBJ2-5, the V gene TRBV6-5, with D possibly matching TRBD1 (6 bases). Trimming left V 2 bases short and J 2 bases short, with 12 bases between. The CDR3 is made up of 15 amino acids. Germline assignment: CDR1 MNHEY and CDR2 SVGAGI. The CDR3 DNA reads TGTGCCAGCAGTTACGGGGGCAGCGTTCAAGAGACCCAGTACTTC. Its translation: CASSYGGSVQETQYF.

The V and J genes are TRBV21-1 and TRBJ2-5; the D call TRBD1 from the table was never checked on the DNA. TRBV21-1 represents a pseudogene. CDR3 length equals 12 residues. The CDR3 protein is CASSKEDRGQYF. The CDR3 DNA reads TGTGCCAGCAGCAAAGAGGACAGGGGCCAGTACTTC.

This sequence joins TRBV4-1 and TRBJ2-1; TRBD2 aligns across 8 bases. With 8 bases clipped from V and 0 bases from J, the junction kept 9 bases outside the gene matches. This CDR3 is built from 16 residues. CDR1 is MGHRA, CDR2 YSYEKL, per germline. The CDR3 region has the DNA TGCGCCAGCGGAACGGCGGGAGGTCTCTCCTACAATGAGCAGTTCTTC. This sequence encodes CASGTAGGLSYNEQFF.

J is TRBJ1-4 and V is TRBV9; possible D gene TRBD1, 5 bases. The ends were cut back, 0 bases at V and 0 bases at J, with 6 bases in the middle. The germline V gene encodes CDR1 SGDLS and CDR2 YYNGEE. There are 15 residues in the CDR3. Written as DNA, the CDR3 is TGTGCCAGCAGCGTAGGGGGGGCAACTAATGAAAAACTGTTTTTT. It is translated as CASSVGGATNEKLFF.

This chain connects TRBV2 to TRBJ1-2; D is uncertain. The CDR3 is made up of 11 amino acids. Germline lookup yields CDR1 SNHLY and CDR2 FYNNEI. Trimming removed 3 bases from V and 6 bases from J, with 5 bases in between. CDR3 loop: CASSDSDGYTF. CDR3 nucleotide sequence: TGTGCCAGCAGTGATTCAGATGGCTACACCTTC.

V gene TRBV6-5 combines with J gene TRBJ2-5; tentative D call: TRBD2 (5 bases). Trimming shortened V by 7 bases and J by 5 bases, and 17 bases separated the two germline ends. CDR3 length equals 14 residues. Germline CDR1 reads MNHEY; CDR2 reads SVGAGI. Here the CDR3 reads CASTEGTSGETQYF. CDR3 in DNA: TGTGCCAGCACCGAAGGTACTAGTGGGGAGACCCAGTACTTC.

The chain carries TRBV27 and TRBJ1-1; D is ambiguous. CDR1 and CDR2 from the germline V gene are MNHEY and SMNVEV (reference sequence). The V and J ends lost 6 bases and 1 base respectively, with 3 bases between them. The CDR3 spans 11 residues. In DNA form, the CDR3 reads TGTGCCAGCAGGGAGAACACTGAAGCTTTCTTT. Translation gives CASRENTEAFF.

The J gene is TRBJ1-1, the V gene TRBV9, with 8 bases identical to TRBD1. Germline CDR1 is SGDLS and CDR2 is YYNGEE. V was pared by 0 bases and J by 3 bases, with 13 bases of the junction left unmatched. The CDR3 has 18 amino acids. The CDR3 nucleotides read TGTGCCAGCAGCGTAGTTGAAGGGATTCAGGGGGCGGACACTGAAGCTTTCTTT. Translated: CASSVVEGIQGADTEAFF.

In this sample, this clone turned up a few times. The CDR3 reads CASRAGGSSYEQYF. Here the CDR3 DNA reads TGTGCCAGCAGGGCAGGGGGGAGCTCCTACGAGCAGTACTTC. The chain has TRBV13 and TRBJ2-7, with D perhaps matching TRBD1 (7 bases). This CDR3 comprises 14 residues. Germline CDR1 reads PRHDT; CDR2 reads FYEKMQ (reference sequence). V dropped 6 bases and J dropped 0 bases, with 12 bases sitting between them. The full variable domain, its missing parts supplied by reference TRBV13 and TRBJ2-7, is AAGVIQSPRHLIKEKRETATLKCYPIPRHDTVYWYQQGPGQDPQFLISFYEKMQSDKGSIPDRFSAQQFSDYHSELNMSSLELGDSALYFCASRAGGSSYEQYFGPGTRLTVT.

This chain connects TRBV4-1 to TRBJ2-1; D call uncertain. V gave up 4 bases and J gave up 5 bases, with 3 bases separating them. The CDR3 has 11 residues. Per the germline V gene, CDR1 is MGHRA and CDR2 is YSYEKL. The CDR3 loop reads CASSLDNEQFF. DNA for the CDR3: TGCGCCAGCAGCCTGGACAATGAGCAGTTCTTC.

This chain uses TRBV19 with TRBJ2-7; 7 bases fit TRBD1. With 0 bases clipped from V and 0 bases from J, the junction kept 2 bases outside the gene matches. Germline CDR1 is LNHDA and CDR2 is SQIVND (reference sequence). The CDR3 length is 15 residues. The DNA of the CDR3 is TGTGCCAGTAGTATAGATCGGGACAGCTCCTACGAGCAGTACTTC. Amino acids: CASSIDRDSSYEQYF. The whole variable domain, filled in from reference TRBV19 and TRBJ2-7, reads DGGITQSPKYLFRKEGQNVTLSCEQNLNHDAMYWYRQDPGQGLRLIYYSQIVNDFQKGDIAEGYSVSREKKESFPLTVTSAQKNPTAFYLCASSIDRDSSYEQYFGPGTRLTVT.

The rearrangement uses TRBV6-6 and TRBJ2-1; 8 bases line up with TRBD1. Unmatched junction bases numbered 6, after V lost 6 bases and J lost 5 bases. Germline lookup yields CDR1 MNHNY and CDR2 SVGAGI (reference sequence). The CDR3 runs to 14 residues. This CDR3 reads CASRPAGQDNEQFF. The CDR3 nucleotides read TGTGCCAGCAGACCGGCGGGACAGGACAATGAGCAGTTCTTC.

The chain recombines TRBV27 with TRBJ2-1; D perhaps matches TRBD2 (6 bases). Trimming removed 6 bases from V and 3 bases from J, with 6 bases in between. This CDR3 comprises 12 residues. Per germline, CDR1 MNHEY and CDR2 SMNVEV (reference sequence). The CDR3 bases are TGTGCCAGCAGAGCGGGCTACAATGAGCAGTTCTTC. Protein: CASRAGYNEQFF.

The rearrangement joins TRBV13 to TRBJ1-2; D uncertain. V lost 5 bases to trimming and J lost 5 bases, with 21 bases between them. The CDR3 length is 16 residues. Per germline, CDR1 PRHDT and CDR2 FYEKMQ (reference sequence). CDR3 coding DNA: TGTGCCAGCAGCCAAGGCAAGACCGAGAGGATTTATGGCTACACCTTC. Its translation: CASSQGKTERIYGYTF.

The genes are TRBV6-1 and TRBJ1-2; D is unclear. Between the trimmed V and J ends, which lost 3 bases and 9 bases, there was a span of 20 bases. Looked up from germline, CDR1 is MNHNS and CDR2 is SASEGT. The CDR3 runs to 15 residues. The CDR3 DNA reads as TGTGCCAGCAGTGATTTGCGTGGGTTCTTGAGTAGCTACACCTTC. It encodes CASSDLRGFLSSYTF.

The chain links TRBV13 to TRBJ2-5; D tentatively fits TRBD1 or TRBD2 (5 bases each). Matching the DNA end better, TRBJ2-7 makes the J call doubtful. This CDR3 is built from 12 residues. Germline CDR1 is PRHDT and CDR2 is FYEKMQ (reference sequence). CDR3: CASTGTNYEQYF. The CDR3 nucleotides read TGTGCCAGTACCGGGACCAACTACGAGCAGTACTTC.

The chain has TRBV19 and TRBJ2-7; perhaps D is TRBD1 or TRBD2 (6 bases each). With 6 bases removed from V and 2 bases from J, the gap between germline ends came to 17 bases. CDR1 and CDR2 (germline): LNHDA, SQIVND (reference sequence). This CDR3 is 15 amino acids long. This CDR3 is CASRTTDGGAYEQYF. Written as DNA, the CDR3 is TGTGCCAGTAGAACAACCGACGGGGGCGCCTACGAGCAGTACTTC. Combining the CDR3 with reference TRBV19 and TRBJ2-7 gives the whole variable domain DGGITQSPKYLFRKEGQNVTLSCEQNLNHDAMYWYRQDPGQGLRLIYYSQIVNDFQKGDIAEGYSVSREKKESFPLTVTSAQKNPTAFYLCASRTTDGGAYEQYFGPGTRLTVT.

The chain carries TRBV9 and TRBJ2-7; D is ambiguous. In germline, CDR1 is SGDLS, CDR2 YYNGEE. V was clipped by 4 bases and J by 4 bases, with 6 bases between them. The CDR3 has 11 amino acids. The CDR3 DNA sequence: TGTGCCAGCAGCTCCCATTACGAGCAGTACTTC. This sequence encodes CASSSHYEQYF.